Sequencing of this T cell receptor (beta chain) was carried out in a study of cytomegalovirus exposure and HLA in healthy donors. Germline lookup yields CDR1 ENHRY and CDR2 SYGVKD. The CDR3 has 17 amino acids. The ends were cut back, 6 bases at V and 5 bases at J, with 26 bases in the middle. 13 Jbeta primers and 60 Vbeta primers were used for the PCR. Clones were sequenced by immunoSEQ multiplex PCR, and TCRdb holds only the in-frame ones, with some missing. The sample consists of roughly 60,000 clones, 78% of them appearing once. This clone has more than one count but fewer than ten. V and J are TRBV10-3 and TRBJ2-7; perhaps TRBD2 as D (5 bases). The sequenced material came from PBMCs. This clonotype was obtained from a female donor in good health and CMV-seronegative. The CDR3 region is CAISDILRVKSADEQYF. In DNA form, the CDR3 reads TGTGCCATCAGCGACATTTTGCGGGTTAAATCCGCCGACGAGCAGTACTTC.